The following is a TCR beta chain sequence with its context. The entry originates in a study of blood T cell repertoires in COVID-19. Looking at the study overall: COVID-19 samples collected from the United States, Italy and Spain covered acute and convalescent phases. T cells, B-cell-depleted T cells, or PBMCs provided the cDNA or gDNA that served as material.

As handled by the study authors: Amplification from reference gene primers served as the basis for estimated nucleated cell counts. Profiled with immunoSEQ multiplex PCR; TCRdb holds only in-frame clones, not every one. That table is the source of V, J and clone size, and D and trimming were worked out from the DNA. The sample has around 100,000 clones, about 88% seen once. This CDR3 spans 19 amino acids. The V and J ends lost 7 bases and 8 bases, in that order; junction bases with no gene match: 25. CDR1 and CDR2 from the germline V gene are SNHLY and FYNNEI. The V call is TRBV2, the J call TRBJ2-1; 8 nucleotides agree with TRBD1. The material sequenced was peripheral blood. The clonotype comes from a human donor in a cohort sampled during active COVID-19. CDR3 coding DNA: TGTGCCAGCACTTTCCCAGGAGACAGGGGCTTCCAATCCCGCCATGAGCAGTTCTTC. It yields the protein CASTFPGDRGFQSRHEQFF.